This T cell receptor (beta chain) was recovered during a study of T cells in localized non-small cell lung cancer. Points from the study as a whole: A higher density of T cells in blood coincided with extended overall survival. Out of the top 100 tumor clones, a median roughly 58 were seen in adjacent lung. Heterogeneity is still possible, as just one tumor region was sequenced. The greatest T cell clonality was found in uninvolved adjacent lung (higher than in tumor).

A word on this clone: Antigen specificity is unknown.

Method: immunoSEQ multiplex PCR; TCRdb's copy keeps in-frame clones and lacks some. The sample holds about 52,000 clones, around 80% seen once. Sequences were derived from PBMCs, sampled before any cancer treatment. The clonotype originates from a woman aged 40-70 years with stage II lung adenocarcinoma.

In DNA form, the CDR3 reads TGTGCCAGCAGTCGAAAGGGTCCTAATCAGCCCCAGCATTTT. Translation gives CASSRKGPNQPQHF. V usage is TRBV27 and J usage is TRBJ1-5; D gene ambiguous. The CDR3 totals 14 residues. V was pared by 5 bases and J by 4 bases, with 12 bases between. Germline values: CDR1 MNHEY, CDR2 SMNVEV (reference sequence).